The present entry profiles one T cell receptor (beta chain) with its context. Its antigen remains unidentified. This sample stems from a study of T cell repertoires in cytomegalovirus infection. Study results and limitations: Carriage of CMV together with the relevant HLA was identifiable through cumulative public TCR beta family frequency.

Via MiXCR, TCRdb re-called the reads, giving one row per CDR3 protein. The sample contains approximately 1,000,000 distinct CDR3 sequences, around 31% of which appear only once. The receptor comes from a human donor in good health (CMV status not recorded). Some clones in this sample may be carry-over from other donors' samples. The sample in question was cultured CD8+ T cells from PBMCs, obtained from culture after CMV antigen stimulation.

The CDR3 nucleotides read TGTGCCAGCAGCGTAAGCACAGTTTTAAGGGATGAGCAGTTCTTC. As protein: CASSVSTVLRDEQFF. The genes are TRBV9 and TRBJ2-1; D is unclear. CDR3 size: 15 residues. Trimming removed 1 base at V and 8 bases at J, with 16 bases between. Germline V gene data show CDR1 as SGDLS and CDR2 as YYNGEE.